The 6 T cell receptor beta chains in this list originate from one sample, sequenced in a study of T cells expressing NK-cell markers. TCRdb reanalyzed the 5' RACE reads, giving one entry per CDR3 protein sequence and no DNA. The record lists about 430,000 distinct CDR3 sequences, of which the ten most abundant hold about 1.5%. The sequenced sample was blood T cells: a sorted CD56 or NKG2C T cell subset, CD4+ or CD8+ T cells, or bulk PBMC T cells (not recorded which). Every receptor here comes from a woman in her fifties or sixties in good health.

CDR3 region: CASTLGYEKLFF. The rearrangement uses TRBV7-9 and TRBJ1-4. Per the germline V gene, CDR1 is SEHNR and CDR2 is FQNEAQ (reference sequence). The CDR3 extends over 12 amino acids.

The chain employs TRBV20-1 and TRBJ2-3. The CDR3 loop spans 16 amino acids. The germline CDR1 and CDR2 sequences are DFQATT and SNEGSKA (reference sequence). CDR3 protein: CSARKIYPKEWDTQYF.

This sequence joins TRBV19 and TRBJ2-2; TCRdb returns TRBD1, unconfirmable since there is no DNA. This CDR3 is built from 14 residues. Germline values: CDR1 LNHDA, CDR2 SQIVND (reference sequence). CDR3 in amino acids: CASSIARGNGELFF.

This chain connects TRBV5-1 to TRBJ2-5; the TCRdb call, TRBD1, lacks DNA for checking. This CDR3 is 14 amino acids long. Germline CDR1 is SGHRS and CDR2 is YFSETQ. The CDR3 reads CASKRTVQGETQYF.

This chain uses TRBV5-1 with TRBJ2-2; TCRdb selects TRBD2, and the lack of DNA leaves this call unchecked. The CDR3 has 17 amino acids. Germline CDR1 reads SGHRS; CDR2 reads YFSETQ. CDR3 protein: CASSLPGLAGFTGELFF.

The chain combines TRBV6-5 with TRBJ1-2. Germline CDR1 is MNHEY and CDR2 is SVGAGI. This CDR3 region has 12 residues. CDR3 protein: CASHSSNYGYTF.